This TCR beta chain was found in a study of blood T cell repertoires in COVID-19. Overall study: PBMCs, B-cell-depleted T cells, or T cells were the source of the cDNA or gDNA that made up the material.

This table comes from immunoSEQ multiplex PCR, and its TCRdb copy is limited to in-frame clones, with some not included. Of about 120,000 clones listed, roughly 84% are singletons. This CDR3 comprises 15 residues. V shed 3 bases and J shed 3 bases, with 14 bases lying between them. The germline V gene encodes CDR1 PRHDT and CDR2 FYEKMQ (reference sequence). Two negative PCRs, clearance, or symptom resolution were required of recovered Cohort 3 donors. The receptor's source is a woman in her 30s who had recovered from COVID-19. The chain joins TRBV13 to TRBJ1-1; D is ambiguous. The material sequenced was PBMCs or T cells enriched from blood (not recorded which). In DNA, the CDR3 is TGTGCCAGCAGCTTTTCGGAAGGTCGGGACACTGAAGCTTTCTTT. Protein: CASSFSEGRDTEAFF.